This T cell receptor (beta chain) came from a study of blood T cell repertoires in COVID-19. Study context: The origin of the acute and convalescent COVID-19 samples was the United States, Italy and Spain. T cells, B-cell-depleted T cells, or PBMCs supplied cDNA or gDNA.

Germline V CDR1 and CDR2: LNHDA, SQIVND (reference sequence). Trimming left V 2 bases short and J 3 bases short, with 13 bases between. This CDR3 region has 15 residues. Per the original data handling: Amplification from reference gene primers served as the basis for estimated nucleated cell counts. Data came from immunoSEQ multiplex PCR; TCRdb stores just in-frame clones and leaves some out. Clone size and V and J calls were adopted from that table, with D and trimming inferred from the DNA. The data show roughly 200,000 clones, around nine tenths seen once. Sequenced sample: peripheral blood. The V and J genes are TRBV19 and TRBJ1-2, with D tentatively TRBD1 (6 bases). The sequence was collected from a man in his 60s who had recovered from COVID-19. In DNA form, the CDR3 reads TGTGCCAGTAGTATACAGGGGCGCAGTGACTATGGCTACACCTTC. It encodes CASSIQGRSDYGYTF.